These 21 T cell receptor beta chains share one sample of origin, sequenced in a study of early T cells in non-severe SARS-CoV-2 infection. TCRdb recomputed calls from the 5' RACE reads with MiXCR, one row per CDR3 protein. The repertoire includes some 82,000 distinct CDR3 sequences, 9.5% to 15% of them detected once, and nearly 4.5% sits in the top ten. The material was whole blood, obtained at baseline. These receptors originate from an adult who was a healthcare worker with PCR-confirmed SARS-CoV-2 infection or an uninfected control (not recorded which).

This clonotype occurred once. The chain recombines TRBV5-1 with TRBJ2-1; D tentatively fits TRBD1 or TRBD2 (5 bases each). Germline V gene sequence: CDR1 SGHRS, CDR2 YFSETQ. This CDR3 spans 14 amino acids. The ends were cut back, 5 bases at V and 0 bases at J, with 9 bases in the middle. The chain's CDR3 is CASREGPSYNEQFF. The CDR3 nucleotides are TGCGCCAGCAGAGAGGGACCCTCCTACAATGAGCAGTTCTTC.

The J gene is TRBJ2-7, the V gene TRBV11-2, with 9 positions matching TRBD1. This CDR3 contains 15 residues. From germline, CDR1 is SGHAT and CDR2 FQNNGV. The V gene end was trimmed by 0 bases and the J gene end by 3 bases; junction bases not matched to a gene: 3. CDR3: CASSLDRGQGYEQYF. DNA for the CDR3: TGTGCCAGCAGCTTAGATCGGGGACAGGGCTACGAGCAGTACTTC.

In its sample, this clonotype was seen a few times. V usage is TRBV29-1 and J usage is TRBJ2-1, with a tentative D call TRBD2 (6 bases). Trimming took off 1 base at V and 2 bases at J, with 12 bases between the two ends. This CDR3 comprises 15 residues. CDR1 is SQVTM, CDR2 ANQGSEA, per germline. CDR3 in amino acids: CSVEGWRGPYNEQFF. Written as DNA, the CDR3 is TGCAGCGTTGAAGGGTGGCGGGGTCCCTACAATGAGCAGTTCTTC.

This clonotype has only a few counts. This chain connects TRBV18 to TRBJ1-5, with a tentative D call TRBD1 (6 bases). The CDR3 covers 15 residues. From germline, CDR1 is KGHSH and CDR2 LQKENI. V was pared by 3 bases and J by 4 bases, with 13 bases between. CDR3 loop: CASSPTAGVNQPQHF. CDR3 in DNA: TGTGCCAGCTCACCGACGGCAGGGGTTAATCAGCCCCAGCATTTT.

At least ten counts were recorded for this clonotype. V usage is TRBV5-1 and J usage is TRBJ2-1; no reliable D call. This CDR3 has 11 amino acids. V lost 7 bases and J lost 8, with 10 bases in between. Per germline, CDR1 SGHRS and CDR2 YFSETQ. The CDR3 nucleotides read TGCGCCAGCTCGGACCTCGATGAGCAGTTCTTC. It codes for CASSDLDEQFF.

There are a few counts of this clonotype. This rearrangement joins TRBV14 to TRBJ2-7, with a possible D match to TRBD1 (6 bases). The CDR3 length is 16 residues. Germline V gene data show CDR1 as SGHDN and CDR2 as FVKESK. V lost 4 bases and J 0 bases, leaving 16 bases between the germline ends. CDR3 in amino acids: CASSPFSRDTSYEQYF. The CDR3 DNA sequence: TGTGCCAGCAGCCCCTTTTCCAGGGACACCTCCTACGAGCAGTACTTC.

The rearrangement links TRBV6-6 to TRBJ2-7; D ambiguous. The CDR3 covers 11 residues. Germline CDR1 and CDR2: MNHNY and SVGAGI (reference sequence). Trimming stripped 0 bases from V and 6 bases from J, with 3 bases between. CDR3 DNA: TGTGCCAGCAGTTACTCGACCGAGCAGTACTTC. It is translated as CASSYSTEQYF.

This clonotype was observed at least ten times. The chain couples TRBV19 to TRBJ1-5; D is perhaps TRBD1 (5 bases). Deletions cut 4 bases from V and 3 bases from J, with 16 bases between. Germline CDR1 reads LNHDA; CDR2 reads SQIVND (reference sequence). The CDR3 is made up of 16 amino acids. The CDR3 loop reads CASSTPERGDNQPQHF. CDR3 bases: TGTGCCAGTAGTACCCCGGAGAGGGGTGACAATCAGCCCCAGCATTTT. Using reference TRBV19 and TRBJ1-5 for the parts outside the CDR3, the full variable domain is DGGITQSPKYLFRKEGQNVTLSCEQNLNHDAMYWYRQDPGQGLRLIYYSQIVNDFQKGDIAEGYSVSREKKESFPLTVTSAQKNPTAFYLCASSTPERGDNQPQHFGDGTRLSIL.

This clonotype was counted between two and nine times. The V call is TRBV9, the J call TRBJ2-3; maybe TRBD1 (6 bases). V lost 4 bases, J lost 0 bases, and 18 bases lay in between. The CDR3 runs 17 residues. The germline CDR1 and CDR2 sequences are SGDLS and YYNGEE. The chain's CDR3 is CASSQGGVGDSTDTQYF. The DNA of the CDR3 is TGTGCCAGCAGCCAAGGGGGAGTAGGGGACAGCACAGATACGCAGTATTTT.

V usage is TRBV11-3 and J usage is TRBJ2-7; no definite D call. Between the trimmed V and J ends, which lost 5 bases and 2 bases, there was a span of 4 bases. This CDR3 contains 11 residues. In germline, CDR1 is SGHNT, CDR2 YENEEA. The CDR3 sequence: CASSPAYEQYF. CDR3 DNA: TGTGCCAGCAGCCCAGCCTACGAGCAGTACTTC.

The rearrangement links TRBV21-1 to TRBJ2-4; TRBD2 is taken as the D call from the table, unchecked against the DNA. TRBV21-1 is termed a pseudogene. The CDR3 is made up of 22 amino acids. This CDR3 reads CASYDGLGTSGNSLLAKNIQYF. The DNA of the CDR3 is TGTGCCAGCTACGATGGGCTGGGGACTAGCGGGAACTCCCTACTAGCCAAAAACATTCAGTACTTC.

J is TRBJ1-5 and V is TRBV3-1; D remains ambiguous. CDR3 length: 14 amino acids. The V end was cut by 1 base, the J end by 4 bases, with 8 bases between. Germline-derived CDR1 and CDR2 are LGHDT and YNNKEL (reference sequence). The CDR3, as DNA: TGTGCCAGCAGCCAAGTCCCACTTAATCAGCCCCAGCATTTT. It encodes CASSQVPLNQPQHF. The entire variable domain, with the rest obtained from reference TRBV3-1 and TRBJ1-5, is as follows: DTAVSQTPKYLVTQMGNDKSIKCEQNLGHDTMYWYKQDSKKFLKIMFSYNNKELIINETVPNRFSPKSPDKAHLNLHINSLELGDSAVYFCASSQVPLNQPQHFGDGTRLSIL.

This sequence joins TRBV5-1 and TRBJ2-5; no firm D call. CDR1 and CDR2 from the germline V gene are SGHRS and YFSETQ. V dropped 5 bases and J dropped 3 bases, with 8 bases sitting between them. The CDR3 extends over 12 amino acids. The CDR3 reads CASRRAEETQYF. CDR3 coding DNA: TGCGCCAGCAGAAGGGCAGAAGAGACCCAGTACTTC.

This clonotype was detected many times. CDR3 loop: CASSSVRVHTLGAFF. The CDR3 bases are TGTGCCAGCAGTTCGGTTAGGGTTCACACGTTAGGGGCTTTCTTT. The rearrangement uses TRBV12-3 or TRBV12-4 and TRBJ1-1; no reliable D call. The CDR3 is made up of 15 amino acids. Trimming removed 4 bases from V and 11 bases from J, with 23 bases in between.

This clonotype was found a few times. The rearrangement uses TRBV11-2 and TRBJ2-7, with a possible D match to TRBD1 (6 bases). CDR1 SGHAT and CDR2 FQNNGV come from the germline V gene. The CDR3 contains 15 residues. The V end was cut by 0 bases, the J end by 4 bases, with 13 bases between. CDR3 coding DNA: TGTGCCAGCAGCTTAGACAGGGGACCCGGATACGAGCAGTACTTC. Residues: CASSLDRGPGYEQYF.

This clonotype was picked up a small number of times. V gene TRBV7-9 combines with J gene TRBJ2-4; D may match TRBD1 or TRBD2 (5 bases each). The V end lost 5 bases, the J end lost 8 bases, and 16 bases lay between the germline ends. Germline CDR1 is SEHNR and CDR2 is FQNEAQ (reference sequence). The CDR3 sequence is 14 residues long. CDR3 sequence: CASSPSRQGDIQYF. The CDR3 DNA sequence: TGTGCCAGCAGCCCTAGCCGGCAGGGTGACATTCAGTACTTC. Full variable domain (rest looked up from reference TRBV7-9 and TRBJ2-4): DTGVSQNPRHKITKRGQNVTFRCDPISEHNRLYWYRQTLGQGPEFLTYFQNEAQLEKSRLLSDRFSAERPKGSFSTLEIQRTEQGDSAMYLCASSPSRQGDIQYFGAGTRLSVL.

In its sample, this clonotype was seen a few times. This sequence joins TRBV6-6 and TRBJ2-2; TRBD1 matches at 7 bases. The germline CDR1 and CDR2 sequences are MNHNY and SVGAGI (reference sequence). Germline trimming cut 8 bases from V and 3 bases from J; bases unmatched to any gene: 9. This CDR3 region has 15 residues. The CDR3 coding sequence is TGTGCCAGCGTTGAAGGGACAGTCTACACCGGGGAGCTGTTTTTT. It yields the protein CASVEGTVYTGELFF.

This clonotype was counted between two and nine times. The rearrangement joins TRBV12-3 or TRBV12-4 to TRBJ2-5; D unclear. V was clipped by 9 bases and J by 2 bases, with 13 bases between them. This CDR3 is 13 amino acids long. The CDR3 region is CASCGVKQETQYF. Written as DNA, the CDR3 is TGTGCCAGTTGTGGGGTTAAGCAAGAGACCCAGTACTTC.

The chain couples TRBV5-1 to TRBJ2-3, with TRBD1 as a possible D gene (6 bases). Trimming removed 1 base from V and 4 bases from J, with 13 bases in between. The CDR3 spans 15 residues. Germline CDR1 is SGHRS and CDR2 is YFSETQ. The DNA for the CDR3 is TGCGCCAGCAGCTTGTTGGGGGCGCATGCAGATACGCAGTATTTT. Protein: CASSLLGAHADTQYF. The entire variable domain, with the rest obtained from reference TRBV5-1 and TRBJ2-3, is as follows: KAGVTQTPRYLIKTRGQQVTLSCSPISGHRSVSWYQQTPGQGLQFLFEYFSETQRNKGNFPGRFSGRQFSNSRSEMNVSTLELGDSALYLCASSLLGAHADTQYFGPGTRLTVL.

This clonotype has a handful of counts. This chain connects TRBV7-9 to TRBJ2-6, with 8 bases matching TRBD1. Germline assignment: CDR1 SEHNR and CDR2 FQNEAQ (reference sequence). CDR3 length equals 18 residues. With 6 bases clipped from V and 0 bases from J, the junction kept 10 bases outside the gene matches. CDR3 DNA: TGTGCCAGCAGGCGGGATCAGGGGGCCTTCTCTGGGGCCAACGTCCTGACTTTC. Protein: CASRRDQGAFSGANVLTF.

This clonotype has just a few counts. The chain recombines TRBV27 with TRBJ2-7; TRBD2 is a possible D gene (6 bases). V gave up 7 bases and J gave up 6 bases, with 13 bases separating them. Germline CDR1 MNHEY, CDR2 SMNVEV (reference sequence). This CDR3 contains 12 residues. Here the CDR3 reads CASNFIGGEQYF. The CDR3 nucleotides are TGTGCCAGCAACTTCATCGGGGGCGAGCAGTACTTC.